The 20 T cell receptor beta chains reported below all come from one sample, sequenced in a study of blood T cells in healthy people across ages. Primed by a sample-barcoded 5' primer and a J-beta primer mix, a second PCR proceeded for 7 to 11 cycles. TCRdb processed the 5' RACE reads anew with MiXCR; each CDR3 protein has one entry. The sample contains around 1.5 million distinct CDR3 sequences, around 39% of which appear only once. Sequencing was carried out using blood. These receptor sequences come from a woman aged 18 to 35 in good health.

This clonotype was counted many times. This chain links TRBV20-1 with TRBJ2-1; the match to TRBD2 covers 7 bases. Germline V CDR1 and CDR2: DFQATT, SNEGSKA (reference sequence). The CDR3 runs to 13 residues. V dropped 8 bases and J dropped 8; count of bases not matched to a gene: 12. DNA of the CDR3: TGCAGTACTTCCCCCAGCGGGGCCGATGAGCAGTTCTTC. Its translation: CSTSPSGADEQFF.

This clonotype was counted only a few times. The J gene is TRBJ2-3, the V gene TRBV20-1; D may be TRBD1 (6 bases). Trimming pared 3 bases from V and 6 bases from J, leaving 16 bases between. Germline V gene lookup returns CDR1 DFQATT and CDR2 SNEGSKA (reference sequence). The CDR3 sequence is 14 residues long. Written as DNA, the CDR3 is TGCAGTGCTAGGGATCCCTCTAGGGGGGATACGCAGTATTTT. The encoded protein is CSARDPSRGDTQYF.

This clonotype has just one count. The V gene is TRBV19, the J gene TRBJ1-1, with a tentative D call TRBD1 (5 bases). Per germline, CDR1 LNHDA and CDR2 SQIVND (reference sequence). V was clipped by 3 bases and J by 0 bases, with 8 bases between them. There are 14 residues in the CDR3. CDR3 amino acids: CASSMGLMNTEAFF. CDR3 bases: TGTGCCAGTAGTATGGGACTCATGAACACTGAAGCTTTCTTT.

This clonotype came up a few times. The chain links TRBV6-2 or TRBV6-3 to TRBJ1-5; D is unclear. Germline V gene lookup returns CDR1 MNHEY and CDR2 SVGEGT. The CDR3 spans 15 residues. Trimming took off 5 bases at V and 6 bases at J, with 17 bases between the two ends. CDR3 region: CASSAGVGFGQPQHF. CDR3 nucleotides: TGTGCCAGCAGTGCAGGTGTGGGGTTTGGTCAGCCCCAGCATTTT.

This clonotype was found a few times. This CDR3 reads CASSSTGLSYNEQFF. Here the CDR3 DNA reads TGTGCCAGCAGCTCCACAGGGCTCTCCTACAATGAGCAGTTCTTC. The rearrangement uses TRBV9 and TRBJ2-1, with a weak D call TRBD1 (6 bases). Deletions cut 4 bases from V and 0 bases from J, with 11 bases between. The CDR3 consists of 15 residues. Germline CDR1 SGDLS, CDR2 YYNGEE.

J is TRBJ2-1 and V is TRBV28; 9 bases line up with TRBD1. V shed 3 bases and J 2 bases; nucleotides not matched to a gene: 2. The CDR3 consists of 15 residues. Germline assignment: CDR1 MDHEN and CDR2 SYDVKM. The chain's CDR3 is CASSFRTGAYNEQFF. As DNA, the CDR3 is TGTGCCAGCAGTTTCCGGACAGGGGCCTACAATGAGCAGTTCTTC.

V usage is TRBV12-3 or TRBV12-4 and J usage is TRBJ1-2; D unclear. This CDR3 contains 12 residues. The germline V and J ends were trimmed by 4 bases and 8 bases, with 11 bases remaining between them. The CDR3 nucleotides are TGTGCCAGCAGTTCTCGGACGTACGGCTACACCTTC. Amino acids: CASSSRTYGYTF.

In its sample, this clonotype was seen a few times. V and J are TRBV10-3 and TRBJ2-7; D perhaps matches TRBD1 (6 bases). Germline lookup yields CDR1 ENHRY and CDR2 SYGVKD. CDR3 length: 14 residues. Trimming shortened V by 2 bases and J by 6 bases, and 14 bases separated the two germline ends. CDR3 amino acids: CAISEPTGSSEQYF. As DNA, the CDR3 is TGTGCCATCAGTGAGCCAACAGGGTCGAGCGAGCAGTACTTC.

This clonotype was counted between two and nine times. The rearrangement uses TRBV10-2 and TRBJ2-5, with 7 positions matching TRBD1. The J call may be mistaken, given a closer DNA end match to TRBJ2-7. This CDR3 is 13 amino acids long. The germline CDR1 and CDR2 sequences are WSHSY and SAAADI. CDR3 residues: CASLGTENYEQYF. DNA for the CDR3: TGCGCCAGCCTCGGGACAGAGAACTACGAGCAGTACTTC.

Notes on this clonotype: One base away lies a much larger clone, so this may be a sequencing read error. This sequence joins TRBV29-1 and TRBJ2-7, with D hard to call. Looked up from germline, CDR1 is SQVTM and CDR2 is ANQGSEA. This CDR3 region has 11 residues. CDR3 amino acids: CSALAPYDQYF. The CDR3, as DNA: TGCAGTGCCTTGGCCCCCTACGACCAGTACTTC.

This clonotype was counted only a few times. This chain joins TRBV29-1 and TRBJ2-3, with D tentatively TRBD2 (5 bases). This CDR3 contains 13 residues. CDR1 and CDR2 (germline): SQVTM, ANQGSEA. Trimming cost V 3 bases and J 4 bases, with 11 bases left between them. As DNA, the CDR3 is TGCAGCGTTGACGGGATTCAGGCAGATACGCAGTATTTT. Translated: CSVDGIQADTQYF.

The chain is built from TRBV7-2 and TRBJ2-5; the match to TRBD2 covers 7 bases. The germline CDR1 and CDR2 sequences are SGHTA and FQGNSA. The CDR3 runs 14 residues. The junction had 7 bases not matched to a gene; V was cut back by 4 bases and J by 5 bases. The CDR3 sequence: CASSSATSPETQYF. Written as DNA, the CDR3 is TGTGCCAGCAGCTCGGCGACTAGCCCCGAGACCCAGTACTTC.

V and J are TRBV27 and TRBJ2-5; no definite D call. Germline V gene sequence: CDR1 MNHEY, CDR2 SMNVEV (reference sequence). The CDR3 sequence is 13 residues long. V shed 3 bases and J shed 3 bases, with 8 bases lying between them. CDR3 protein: CASSFYDKETQYF. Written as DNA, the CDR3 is TGTGCCAGCAGTTTCTACGATAAAGAGACCCAGTACTTC.

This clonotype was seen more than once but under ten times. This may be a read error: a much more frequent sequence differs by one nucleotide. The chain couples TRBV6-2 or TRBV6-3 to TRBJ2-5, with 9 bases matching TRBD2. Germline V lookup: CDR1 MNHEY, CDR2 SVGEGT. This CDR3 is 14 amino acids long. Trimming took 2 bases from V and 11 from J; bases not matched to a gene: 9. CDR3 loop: CASSYRAGGAEQYF. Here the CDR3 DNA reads TGTGCCAGCAGTTACCGCGCGGGAGGGGCGGAGCAGTACTTC.

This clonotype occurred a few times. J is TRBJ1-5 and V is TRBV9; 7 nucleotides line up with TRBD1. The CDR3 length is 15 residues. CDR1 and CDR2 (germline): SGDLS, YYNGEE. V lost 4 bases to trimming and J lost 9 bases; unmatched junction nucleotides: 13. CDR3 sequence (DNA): TGTGCCAGCAGCCCGACAGGGCTCAGGGGTTCGCCCCAGCATTTT. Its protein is CASSPTGLRGSPQHF.

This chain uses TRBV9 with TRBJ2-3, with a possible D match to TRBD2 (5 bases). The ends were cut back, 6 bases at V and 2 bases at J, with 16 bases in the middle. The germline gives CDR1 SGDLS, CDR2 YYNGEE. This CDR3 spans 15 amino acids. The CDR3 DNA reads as TGTGCCAGCACTGAGGGTACAAGAACCACAGATACGCAGTATTTT. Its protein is CASTEGTRTTDTQYF. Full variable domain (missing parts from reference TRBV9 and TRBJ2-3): DSGVTQTPKHLITATGQRVTLRCSPRSGDLSVYWYQQSLDQGLQFLIQYYNGEERAKGNILERFSAQQFPDLHSELNLSSLELGDSALYFCASTEGTRTTDTQYFGPGTRLTVL.

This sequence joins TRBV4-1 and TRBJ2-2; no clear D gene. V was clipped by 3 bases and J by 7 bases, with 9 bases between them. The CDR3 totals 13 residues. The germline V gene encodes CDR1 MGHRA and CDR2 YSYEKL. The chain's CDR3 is CASSHPANGELFF. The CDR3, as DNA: TGCGCCAGCAGCCACCCAGCCAACGGGGAGCTGTTTTTT.

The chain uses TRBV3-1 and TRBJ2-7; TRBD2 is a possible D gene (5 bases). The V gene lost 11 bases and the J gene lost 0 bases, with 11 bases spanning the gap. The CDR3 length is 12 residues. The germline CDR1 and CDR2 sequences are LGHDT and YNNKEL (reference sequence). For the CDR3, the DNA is TGTGCCTCGGGGTCCCTCTCCTACGAGCAGTACTTC. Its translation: CASGSLSYEQYF.

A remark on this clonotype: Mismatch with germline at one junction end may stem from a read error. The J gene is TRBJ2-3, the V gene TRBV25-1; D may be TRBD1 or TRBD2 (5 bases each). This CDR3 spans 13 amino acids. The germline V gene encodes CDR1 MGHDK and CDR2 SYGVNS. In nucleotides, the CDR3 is TGTGCCAGCAGCCCCGGGGCGGAAGATAAGCAGTATTTT. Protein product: CASSPGAEDKQYF.

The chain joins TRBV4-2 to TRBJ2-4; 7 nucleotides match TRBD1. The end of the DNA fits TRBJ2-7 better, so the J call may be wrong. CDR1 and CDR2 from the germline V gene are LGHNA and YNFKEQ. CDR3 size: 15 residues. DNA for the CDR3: TGTGCCAGCAGCCAAACGACAGGGTTCGTCTCCGAGCAGTACTTC. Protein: CASSQTTGFVSEQYF.